The source of this T cell receptor (beta chain) is a study of cytomegalovirus exposure and HLA in healthy donors. V dropped 0 bases and J dropped 6 bases, with 17 bases sitting between them. The CDR3 covers 16 residues. CDR1 is SGDLS, CDR2 YYNGEE, per germline. The PCR ran on 60 Vbeta and 13 Jbeta primers. Measured with immunoSEQ multiplex PCR; TCRdb has only the in-frame clones, and not every one. The sample consists of about 160,000 clones, around 82% of them appearing once. This clonotype was obtained from a man aged 45 to 65 in good health and CMV-seropositive. The chain links TRBV9 to TRBJ2-3; D gene unclear. Sequencing was performed on PBMCs. The CDR3, as DNA: TGTGCCAGCAGCGTAGCCGGCGGTTACTTCGGGGATACGCAGTATTTT. It translates to CASSVAGGYFGDTQYF.